Shown below are 10 T cell receptor beta chains from a single sample sequenced in a study of CD8+ T cells in alopecia areata. Pooled cells of cutaneous lymph node origin were sorted on CD4, CD8alpha, NKG2D, NKG2ACE and other markers. Isolated RNA was reverse transcribed into cDNA used as the sequencing template. Here immunoSEQ multiplex PCR was the method, and the copy in TCRdb shows in-frame clones only, minus some. The sample presents more than 250,000 clones, none singletons. Sequencing used CD4+ T cells sorted from a lymph node. The receptors shown here come from a C3H/HeJ mouse with alopecia areata. The mouse strain carries the MHC haplotype H2-k.

This clone has just a few counts. These gene names are mouse names. Read data end 4 residues before the CDR3 end; the end is taken from the germline J gene. V usage is TRBV31 and J usage is TRBJ2-3; tentative D call: TRBD2 (5 bases). V lost 0 bases, J lost 0 bases, and 7 bases lay in between. The CDR3 covers 14 residues. Germline assignment: CDR1 GKSSPN and CDR2 SITVG. CDR3 amino acids: CAWSLWASAETLYF. The part of the CDR3 DNA that was read is TGTGCCTGGAGTCTCTGGGCTAGTGCAGAA. Supplemented by reference TRBV31 and TRBJ2-3, the full variable domain reads AQTIHQWPVAEIKAVGSPLSLGCTIKGKSSPNLYWYWQATGGTLQQLFYSITVGQVESVVQLNLSASRPKDDQFILSTEKLLLSHSGFYLCAWSLWASAETLYFGSGTRLTVL.

To note about this clone: Gene names follow the mouse nomenclature. The missing CDR3 end, 4 residues past where the read stops, is filled in from the germline J gene. The chain is built from TRBV1 and TRBJ1-1, with a tentative D call TRBD1 (6 bases). CDR1 is NSQYPW, CDR2 LRSPGD, per germline (reference sequence). This CDR3 region has 15 residues. The CDR3: CTCSADPGGAKEVFF. The covered CDR3 bases are TGCACCTGCAGTGCAGATCCTGGGGGGGCGAAA.

This clone was observed a handful of times. Germline and genes here are mouse. The read ends 4 residues shy of where the CDR3 ends; the end is completed using the germline J gene. Other DNA sequences in the sample encode the same CDR3. The gene calls are TRBV13-3 and TRBJ2-3; TRBD2 agrees at 11 bases. The CDR3 has 15 residues. The J segment lost 3 bases and the V segment lost 2 bases, leaving 2 bases of the junction unmatched. Germline-derived CDR1 and CDR2 are NNHDY and SYVADS. CDR3 in amino acids: CASSDTGGAAETLYF. CDR3 DNA, as far as it was read: TGTGCCAGCAGTGACACTGGGGGGGCAGCAGAA.

As to this clone: Germline and genes: mouse. The read falls 4 residues short of the CDR3 end, and the missing part is taken from the germline J gene. V gene TRBV3 combines with J gene TRBJ2-5; 14 bases map to TRBD2. The junction had 17 bases not matched to a gene; V was cut back by 5 bases and J by 1 base. Per germline, CDR1 SNHLY and CDR2 FYNGKV (reference sequence). CDR3 length: 21 residues. Partial CDR3 DNA: TGTGCCAGCAGCATCCGGGACAGTGGGACTGGGGGGGCGCATCACCAAGAC. As protein: CASSIRDSGTGGAHHQD. The CDR3 in full is CASSIRDSGTGGAHHQDTQYF.

This clone appeared many times. Mouse gene names and germline throughout. Read coverage stops 4 residues before the CDR3 terminus; the germline J gene supplies the remainder. In the same sample, other DNA sequences code for this CDR3. The rearrangement links TRBV13-1 to TRBJ2-5; maybe TRBD1 (5 bases). Germline V CDR1 and CDR2: NSHNY, SYGAGN. The V end lost 2 bases, the J end lost 1 base, and 5 bases lay between the germline ends. This CDR3 is built from 13 residues. The covered CDR3 bases are TGTGCCAGCAGTGACAGGGACCAAGAC. This encodes CASSDRDQD. The whole CDR3 reads CASSDRDQDTQYF.

Regarding this clone: The gene names here belong to mouse. The sample contains more than one DNA sequence encoding this CDR3. The CDR3 region is CASSQTGGDYTF. CDR3 DNA, as far as it was read: TGTGCCAGCAGCCAAACAGGGGGC. V gene TRBV5 combines with J gene TRBJ1-2, with 8 bases matching TRBD1. Read coverage stops 4 residues before the CDR3 terminus; the germline J gene supplies the remainder. The CDR3 totals 12 residues. CDR1 LGHNA and CDR2 YNLKQL come from the germline V gene (reference sequence).

This clone was detected a few times. Genes here carry mouse names. The read falls 4 residues short of the CDR3 end, and the missing part is taken from the germline J gene. Other DNA sequences in the same sample also yield this CDR3. The chain is built from TRBV1 and TRBJ2-2; D unclear. Germline CDR1 and CDR2: NSQYPW and LRSPGD (reference sequence). V lost 2 bases, J lost 1 base, and 5 bases lay in between. The CDR3 spans 14 residues. The part of the CDR3 DNA that was read is TGCACCTGCAGTGCACTGCAAAACACCGGG. As protein: CTCSALQNTG. The whole CDR3 protein is CTCSALQNTGQLYF.

This clone was recorded a few times. Mouse names are used for the genes. The read falls 4 residues short of the CDR3 end, and the missing part is taken from the germline J gene. This sequence joins TRBV31 and TRBJ1-2; 12 bases agree with TRBD1. This CDR3 is built from 15 residues. Trimming took 1 base from V and 3 from J; bases not matched to a gene: 3. CDR1 GKSSPN and CDR2 SITVG come from the germline V gene. Incomplete CDR3 DNA: TGTGCCTGGAGTCGGGACAGGGGGCGCGACTCC. Encoded protein: CAWSRDRGRDS. The complete CDR3 reads CAWSRDRGRDSDYTF.

As concerns this clone: Gene names denote mouse genes. The sequenced fragment ends 4 residues before the CDR3 boundary, so the rest is inferred from the germline J gene. The chain recombines TRBV1 with TRBJ2-7, with a tentative D call TRBD1 (6 bases). This CDR3 comprises 13 residues. Germline CDR1 reads NSQYPW; CDR2 reads LRSPGD (reference sequence). The sequenced CDR3 bases are TGCACCTGCAGTGCAGATCGACAGGAT. Translating it yields CTCSADRQD. The whole CDR3 sequence is CTCSADRQDEQYF.

Regarding this clone: Gene names refer to mouse genes. The read stops 4 residues short of the end of the CDR3; the missing end is completed from the germline J gene. This chain joins TRBV13-3 and TRBJ2-4; D not resolved. There are 11 residues in the CDR3. CDR1 and CDR2 (germline): NNHDY, SYVADS. The chain's CDR3 is CASRTKNTLYF. The DNA read from the CDR3 is TGTGCCAGCAGGACAAAAAAC. The entire variable domain, with the rest obtained from reference TRBV13-3 and TRBJ2-4, is as follows: EAAVTQSPRSKVAVTGGKVTLSCHQTNNHDYMYWYRQDTGHGLRLIHYSYVADSTEKGDIPDGYKASRPSQENFSLILELASLSQTAVYFCASRTKNTLYFGAGTRLSVL.